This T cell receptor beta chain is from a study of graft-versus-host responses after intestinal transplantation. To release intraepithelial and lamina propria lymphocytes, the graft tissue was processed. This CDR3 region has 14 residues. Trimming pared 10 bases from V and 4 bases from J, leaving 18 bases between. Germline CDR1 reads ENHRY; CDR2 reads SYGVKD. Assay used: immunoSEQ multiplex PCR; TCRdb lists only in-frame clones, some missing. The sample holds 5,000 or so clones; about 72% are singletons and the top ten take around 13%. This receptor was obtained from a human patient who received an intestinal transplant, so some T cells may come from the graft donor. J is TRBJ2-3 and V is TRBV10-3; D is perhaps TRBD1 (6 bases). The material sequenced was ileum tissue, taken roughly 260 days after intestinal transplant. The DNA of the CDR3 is TGTGCCACCAAGGGGGAGATGGGCGCAGATACGCAGTATTTT. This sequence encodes CATKGEMGADTQYF.